This TCR beta chain was documented in a study of T cell responses to AZD1222 COVID-19 vaccine. The study's findings and limits: Just a handful of people given AZD1222 tested seropositive at baseline. Females made up more of the donors, who were largely white British, and clonal diversity may have come out too low.

This clone was observed a single time. What it binds is not known. Sequencing used immunoSEQ multiplex PCR; TCRdb keeps in-frame clones, though not all of them. The data contain tens of thousands of clones, around nine tenths of them seen just once; the ten biggest clones take up roughly 15%. The CDR3 has 14 amino acids. From germline, CDR1 is SGHAT and CDR2 FQNNGV. Trimming took off 0 bases at V and 4 bases at J, with 7 bases between the two ends. This receptor was identified in an adult who received the AZD1222 COVID-19 vaccine. V usage is TRBV11-2 and J usage is TRBJ1-3; D not certain. The sequencing used peripheral blood, collected 28 days after the second AZD1222 dose. The CDR3, as DNA: TGTGCCAGCAGCTTAGAATCGAGGGGAAACACCATATATTTT. It is translated as CASSLESRGNTIYF.